These 8 T cell receptor beta chains originate from one sample sequenced in a study of T cell responses to AZD1222 COVID-19 vaccine. Clones were read by immunoSEQ multiplex PCR, and TCRdb kept only the in-frame ones, dropping some. The sample carries tens of thousands of clones, around nine tenths recorded once. Sequenced material: peripheral blood, taken on day 0 of AZD1222 vaccination. The receptors derive from an adult in good health.

This clone was recorded once. The V call is TRBV18, the J call TRBJ1-2, with 10 bases aligning to TRBD1. The CDR3 sequence is 18 residues long. V shed 2 bases and J 3 bases; nucleotides not matched to a gene: 12. Germline V gene data show CDR1 as KGHSH and CDR2 as LQKENI. This CDR3 reads CASSPFQPGTGDDYGYTF. CDR3 coding DNA: TGTGCCAGCTCACCATTCCAACCCGGGACAGGGGACGACTATGGCTACACCTTC.

This clone is a singleton in its sample. This chain links TRBV3-1 (or the pseudogene TRBV3-2) with TRBJ2-2; D remains ambiguous. The length of the CDR3 is 15 residues. V was shortened by 1 base and J by 5 bases, with 11 bases between the two germline ends. Germline CDR1 is LGHDT and CDR2 is YNNKEL (reference sequence). CDR3 sequence (DNA): TGTGCCAGCAGCCAAGGGGTATACCAAACCGGGGAGCTGTTTTTT. Its protein product is CASSQGVYQTGELFF.

V and J are TRBV4-3 and TRBJ1-1; no reliable D call. Trimming cost V 1 base and J 2 bases, with 8 bases left between them. Germline V gene sequence: CDR1 LGHNA, CDR2 YSLEER. The CDR3 consists of 14 residues. CDR3 in DNA: TGCGCCAGCAGCCAAGGCTTAGATAACACTGAAGCTTTCTTT. It yields the protein CASSQGLDNTEAFF.

V and J are TRBV6-5 and TRBJ2-1; 7 nucleotides match TRBD1. Trimming cost V 6 bases and J 7 bases; bases outside gene matches: 12. The germline gives CDR1 MNHEY, CDR2 SVGAGI. The CDR3 spans 15 residues. The CDR3 region has the DNA TGTGCCAGCAGGGGTCCGGGACAGTTAAAAAATGAGCAGTTCTTC. As protein: CASRGPGQLKNEQFF.

This chain uses TRBV2 with TRBJ2-2; no clear D. CDR3 length equals 15 residues. The V end lost 6 bases, the J end lost 0 bases, and 11 bases lay between the germline ends. Germline CDR1 reads SNHLY; CDR2 reads FYNNEI. CDR3 region: CASSEDGANTGELFF. CDR3 in DNA: TGTGCCAGCAGCGAGGACGGAGCGAACACCGGGGAGCTGTTTTTT.

The chain employs TRBV5-1 and TRBJ2-1, with 12 bases fitting TRBD2. CDR1 and CDR2 from the germline V gene are SGHRS and YFSETQ. The V gene end was trimmed by 4 bases and the J gene end by 3 bases; junction bases not matched to a gene: 2. The CDR3 is made up of 15 amino acids. The CDR3 coding sequence is TGCGCCAGCAGCAGGACTAGCGGGAACTACAATGAGCAGTTCTTC. As protein: CASSRTSGNYNEQFF.

The DNA for the CDR3 is TGCGCCAGCAGCCAAGGGCTTCAGGAGAAATATGGCTACACCTTC. This translates into CASSQGLQEKYGYTF. The rearrangement joins TRBV4-1 to TRBJ1-2; D is ambiguous. V lost 1 base to trimming and J lost 5 bases, with 14 bases between them. The CDR3 sequence is 15 residues long. Germline CDR1 reads MGHRA; CDR2 reads YSYEKL.

In DNA form, the CDR3 reads TGTGCCAGCAGCTTAATAGAGGACTCCTACGAGCAGTACTTC. The encoded protein is CASSLIEDSYEQYF. The chain carries TRBV7-9 and TRBJ2-7; the D is unclear. Trimming took off 2 bases at V and 0 bases at J, with 8 bases between the two ends. This CDR3 is 14 amino acids long. Germline V lookup: CDR1 SEHNR, CDR2 FQNEAQ (reference sequence).